This record covers a single T cell receptor (beta chain). The antigen is not known. Method: immunoSEQ multiplex PCR; TCRdb's copy keeps in-frame clones and lacks some. The sample holds about 20,000 clones, around 76% seen once. Germline CDR1 is SGHDN and CDR2 is FVKESK. V was shortened by 4 bases and J by 1 base, with 4 bases between the two germline ends. CDR3 length equals 12 residues. The data derive from a study of vaccination effects on CD4 cells after COVID-19. Within the ViraFEST assay, antigen-specific CD4+ T cells underwent expansion with viral peptide pools prior to sequencing. Researchers isolated CD4+ T cells once 9 to 11 days of culture had elapsed. The individual was infected with SARS-CoV-2 between March and December 2020, as confirmed by PCR. Half-medium changes using IL-2 medium occurred on days 3 and 7.

Sequenced material: CD4+ T cells from PBMCs cultured with SARS-CoV-2 spike peptides, taken before COVID-19 vaccination. V and J are TRBV14 and TRBJ2-5; D not resolved. The TCR comes from a human donor who had a prior SARS-CoV-2 infection. CDR3 sequence reads: CASSRTQETQYF. The CDR3 DNA follows: TGTGCCAGCAGCCGTACCCAAGAGACCCAGTACTTC.